A selection of T cell receptor beta chains follows, all from one sample in a study of blood T cell repertoires in COVID-19. Method: immunoSEQ multiplex PCR; TCRdb's copy keeps in-frame clones and lacks some. The table shows 200,000 to 300,000 clones, with 70% to 90% occurring only once. The sequenced material came from PBMCs or T cells enriched from blood (not recorded which). The receptors were gathered from a woman between 40 and 55 years old with acute COVID-19. The CDR3 runs from the conserved cysteine through the conserved F or W. D genes are given only for firm matches. Clone sizes are given selectively: once, few, many, or a class where the clone is expanded.

>TRBJ2-7|TRBD1|TRBV11-3|-|15
CASSSRQGQSYEQYF
TGTGCCAGCAGCTCCAGACAGGGGCAATCCTACGAGCAGTACTTC
>TRBJ1-5|-|TRBV27|medium-sized|15
CASSLAGYSNQPQHF
TGTGCCAGCAGTTTGGCAGGGTATAGCAATCAGCCCCAGCATTTT
>TRBJ1-5|TRBD1|TRBV19|-|16
CASSKTGDLGDQPQHF
TGTGCCAGTAGTAAAACAGGGGATCTGGGGGATCAGCCCCAGCATTTT
>TRBJ2-2|-|TRBV10-3|-|17
CATRERTASAGTGELFF
TGTGCCACCCGAGAGAGGACGGCTAGCGCCGGCACCGGGGAGCTGTTTTTT
>TRBJ2-3|-|TRBV12-5|-|16
CASGLGLGGGTDTQYF
TGTGCTAGTGGTTTGGGACTGGGGGGAGGCACAGATACGCAGTATTTT
>TRBJ2-1|-|TRBV7-2|-|15
CASSLQGSTYNKQFF
TGTGCCAGCAGCTTACAGGGGTCCACCTACAATAAGCAGTTCTTC
>TRBJ1-4|TRBD1|TRBV19|-|15
CASSQDRGANEKLFF
TGTGCCAGTAGCCAGGACAGGGGAGCTAATGAAAAACTGTTTTTT
>TRBJ2-5|-|TRBV2|few|12
CAGSEGAETQYF
TGTGCCGGCTCGGAGGGGGCCGAGACCCAGTACTTC
>TRBJ2-7|TRBD2|TRBV30|-|13
CACRTSGTYEQYF
TGTGCCTGCCGGACTAGCGGGACCTACGAGCAGTACTTC
>TRBJ1-1|-|TRBV30|-|13
CAWSVNTQGEAFF
TGTGCCTGGAGTGTTAACACACAGGGTGAAGCTTTCTTT
>TRBJ2-7|-|TRBV6-5|-|14
CASSYSTVVYEQYF
TGTGCCAGCAGTTACTCGACTGTCGTCTACGAGCAGTACTTC
>TRBJ2-7|TRBD1|TRBV7-3|-|14
CASSITGTGYEQYF
TGTGCCAGCAGCATAACCGGGACAGGCTACGAGCAGTACTTC
>TRBJ2-3|-|TRBV5-1|-|15
CASSLGAGSTDTQYF
TGCGCCAGCAGCTTGGGGGCGGGGAGCACAGATACGCAGTATTTT
>TRBJ2-1|-|TRBV19|-|15
CASTSRSGEGNEQFF
TGTGCCAGTACCTCGAGGTCAGGGGAGGGGAATGAGCAGTTCTTC
>TRBJ1-4|TRBD1|TRBV2|-|14
CASSRDRVNEKLFF
TGTGCCAGCAGTCGGGACAGGGTTAATGAAAAACTGTTTTTT
>TRBJ2-7|-|TRBV6-5|-|13
CASSYGGAGEQYF
TGTGCCAGCAGTTACGGAGGGGCAGGGGAGCAGTACTTC
>TRBJ2-5|TRBD2|TRBV24-1|-|16
CATSNSGREHEETQYF
TGTGCCACCAGTAACTCGGGGAGGGAGCATGAAGAGACCCAGTACTTC
>TRBJ2-7|TRBD2|TRBV9|-|14
CASSVGLEYPEQYF
TGTGCCAGCAGCGTCGGACTAGAATACCCCGAGCAGTACTTC
>TRBJ2-3|-|TRBV19|many|16
CASSKYQSGGTDTQYF
TGTGCCAGTAGTAAATACCAAAGCGGAGGCACAGATACGCAGTATTTT
>TRBJ1-6|-|TRBV25-1|-|12
CASSVRNSPLHF
TGTGCCAGCAGTGTCCGTAATTCACCCCTCCACTTT
>TRBJ2-3|TRBD2|TRBV18|-|16
CASSPGLAGTTDTQYF
TGTGCCAGCTCACCAGGTCTAGCGGGCACCACAGATACGCAGTATTTT
>TRBJ1-1|-|TRBV11-2|-|14
CASSLGTVRTEAFF
TGTGCCAGCAGCTTAGGGACAGTCCGCACTGAAGCTTTCTTT
>TRBJ1-2|-|TRBV7-9|-|15
CASSLGAGGGYGYTF
TGTGCCAGCAGCTTAGGGGCAGGCGGGGGTTATGGCTACACCTTC
>TRBJ2-2|TRBD1|TRBV3-1/TRBV3-2|-|16
CASSLLGQPNTGELFF
TGTGCCAGCAGCCTCTTGGGACAGCCGAACACCGGGGAGCTGTTTTTT
>TRBJ1-3|TRBD1|TRBV6-6|-|13
CASSSQGVDTIYF
TGTGCCAGCAGTTCACAGGGGGTTGACACCATATATTTT
>TRBJ2-7|TRBD1|TRBV6-5|once|15
CASSWFRDRLYEQYF
TGTGCCAGCAGTTGGTTCCGGGACAGGCTTTACGAGCAGTACTTC
>TRBJ1-1|-|TRBV18|once|12
CASTTGGTEAFF
TGTGCCAGCACCACGGGGGGCACTGAAGCTTTCTTT
>TRBJ1-5|-|TRBV12-3/TRBV12-4|-|13
CASSFSGVQPQHF
TGTGCCAGCAGTTTTTCAGGGGTTCAGCCCCAGCATTTT
>TRBJ1-5|-|TRBV19|few|14
CASKGSGFSQPQHF
TGTGCCAGTAAAGGATCTGGGTTTAGCCAGCCCCAGCATTTT
>TRBJ2-1|TRBD2|TRBV7-2|-|16
CASSLGLAGSYTEQFF
TGTGCCAGCAGCTTAGGACTAGCGGGGAGCTACACTGAGCAGTTCTTC
>TRBJ2-7|TRBD2|TRBV11-3|few|15
CASSRGTSGQGEQYF
TGTGCCAGCAGCCGCGGGACTAGCGGACAGGGTGAGCAGTACTTC
>TRBJ1-5|-|TRBV2|-|13
CASCRGRNQPQHF
TGTGCCAGTTGCAGGGGCCGTAATCAGCCCCAGCATTTT